This is a list of T cell receptor beta chains from one sample in a study of CD8 T cells in ankylosing spondylitis. TCRdb processed the 5' RACE reads anew with MiXCR; each CDR3 protein has one entry. The table includes a few hundred thousand distinct CDR3 sequences, around 20% detected once. Sequenced input: blood, either unsorted or a sorted T cell fraction (not recorded which). These receptors originate from a female donor with ankylosing spondylitis or in good health (not recorded which). Each CDR3 is given with its conserved first and last residue. The D gene is left open where the match is weak. Size is stated for part of the rows, as once, few or many counts, or as a class when the clone is expanded.

-	TRBJ1-1	-	TRBV27	CASSAWEAGNTEAFF	TGTGCCAGCAGCGCTTGGGAGGCTGGGAACACTGAAGCTTTCTTT
TRBD1	TRBJ1-2	few	TRBV6-2/TRBV6-3	CASSLVGQPVYGYTF	TGTGCCAGCAGCCTAGTGGGACAGCCCGTCTATGGCTACACCTTC
TRBD1	TRBJ1-2	many	TRBV5-1	CASSSRTGWEDGYTF	TGCGCCAGCAGCTCTCGGACAGGATGGGAGGATGGCTACACCTTC
-	TRBJ2-3	-	TRBV12-3/TRBV12-4	CASRARGTQYF	TGTGCCAGCAGGGCTAGGGGTACGCAGTATTTT
TRBD1	TRBJ1-5	many	TRBV9	CASSVGGGGNQPQHF	TGTGCCAGCAGCGTAGGAGGGGGCGGGAATCAGCCCCAGCATTTT
TRBD2	TRBJ2-5	few	TRBV12-3/TRBV12-4	CASSPGLAGESETQYF	TGTGCCAGCAGTCCTGGACTAGCGGGAGAGTCAGAGACCCAGTACTTC
-	TRBJ2-3	few	TRBV12-3/TRBV12-4	CASSNRWDTQYF	TGTGCCAGCAGCAACCGGTGGGATACGCAGTATTTT
TRBD1	TRBJ1-2	-	TRBV10-3	CAIRKDRGSLPGYTF	TGTGCCATCAGAAAGGACAGGGGAAGTCTCCCCGGCTACACCTTC
-	TRBJ1-5	few	TRBV3-1	CASSQDRGNQPQHF	TGTGCCAGCAGCCAAGATCGGGGGAATCAGCCCCAGCATTTT
TRBD2	TRBJ2-3	-	TRBV4-2	CASSQDQGGRTFTQYF	TGTGCCAGCAGCCAAGATCAGGGCGGGAGGACCTTTACGCAGTATTTT
-	TRBJ1-2	few	TRBV15	CATSSTSFGYGYTF	TGTGCCACCAGCAGCACGTCTTTTGGCTATGGCTACACCTTC
-	TRBJ1-3	-	TRBV20-1	CSAGDVGNTIYF	TGCAGTGCCGGGGACGTGGGAAACACCATATATTTT
TRBD2	TRBJ2-7	many	TRBV9	CASSVGSGSPQYF	TGTGCCAGCAGCGTTGGGAGCGGGAGCCCGCAGTACTTC
-	TRBJ1-1	few	TRBV7-9	CASSLDGRGNTEAFF	TGTGCCAGCAGCTTAGACGGCAGGGGGAACACTGAAGCTTTCTTT
-	TRBJ2-2	-	TRBV3-1	CASSLAPLSERTGELFF	TGTGCCAGCAGCCTCGCCCCGCTTTCCGAAAGGACCGGGGAGCTGTTTTTT
-	TRBJ1-1	few	TRBV4-2	CASSQDPGRETEAFF	TGTGCCAGCAGCCAAGATCCGGGACGGGAAACTGAAGCTTTCTTT
-	TRBJ2-7	-	TRBV6-2/TRBV6-3	CASSYSSPYEQYF	TGTGCCAGCAGTTACTCAAGTCCCTACGAGCAGTACTTC
-	TRBJ2-2	-	TRBV29-1	CSVAAGRGNTGELFF	TGCAGCGTTGCGGCCGGACGGGGTAACACCGGGGAGCTGTTTTTT
TRBD1	TRBJ2-7	few	TRBV5-4	CASSLERQGVKQYF	TGTGCCAGCAGCTTGGAGAGGCAGGGGGTGAAGCAGTACTTC
TRBD1	TRBJ2-7	-	TRBV6-5	CASSYRDRVHEQYF	TGTGCCAGCAGTTATCGGGACAGGGTACACGAGCAGTACTTC
-	TRBJ2-3	-	TRBV7-3	CASSLNRGDTQYF	TGTGCCAGCAGCTTAAACCGGGGAGATACGCAGTATTTT
TRBD2	TRBJ2-1	many	TRBV29-1	CSVWGTSAEEDEQFF	TGCAGCGTTTGGGGGACTAGCGCGGAGGAGGATGAGCAGTTCTTC
TRBD1	TRBJ2-7	few	TRBV5-1	CASSLDRGQGEQYF	TGCGCCAGCAGCCTGGACAGGGGGCAAGGAGAGCAGTACTTC
-	TRBJ2-1	-	TRBV9	CASSPRTGDYNEQFF	TGTGCCAGCAGCCCTCGCACCGGGGACTACAATGAGCAGTTCTTC
-	TRBJ1-1	-	TRBV12-3/TRBV12-4	CASSPWNTEAFF	TGTGCCAGCAGCCCCTGGAACACTGAAGCTTTCTTT
-	TRBJ1-1	few	TRBV12-3/TRBV12-4	CASSPDMGLRSLAFF	TGTGCCAGCAGTCCTGATATGGGACTGCGTTCTCTGGCTTTCTTT
TRBD2	TRBJ2-1	few	TRBV7-2	CASSGGLAAGEQFF	TGTGCCAGCAGCGGGGGACTAGCGGCGGGGGAGCAGTTCTTC
-	TRBJ1-3	-	TRBV6-5	CASSYWDSPSGNTIYF	TGTGCCAGCAGTTATTGGGACTCTCCCTCTGGAAACACCATATATTTT
-	TRBJ2-3	-	TRBV7-2	CASSFPPTGFSTDTQYF	TGTGCCAGCAGCTTTCCCCCGACAGGATTTAGCACAGATACGCAGTATTTT
-	TRBJ2-2	-	TRBV6-2/TRBV6-3	CASSGVDTGELFF	TGTGCCAGCTCTGGGGTCGACACCGGGGAGCTGTTTTTT
-	TRBJ1-5	-	TRBV6-5	CASSYGQKNQPQHF	TGTGCCAGCAGTTACGGACAGAAAAATCAGCCCCAGCATTTT
TRBD1	TRBJ1-3	few	TRBV9	CASSATGAGNTIYF	TGTGCCAGCAGCGCGACAGGGGCGGGAAACACCATATATTTT
-	TRBJ2-7	-	TRBV20-1	CSALTSASKEQYF	TGCAGTGCCTTGACTAGTGCCTCTAAGGAGCAGTACTTC
TRBD1	TRBJ2-7	few	TRBV4-3	CASSQDRTGPFSRQYF	TGCGCCAGCAGCCAAGACCGGACAGGGCCATTTTCAAGGCAGTACTTC
TRBD1	TRBJ2-1	many	TRBV4-3	CASSQPGTGVNEQFF	TGCGCCAGCAGCCAACCAGGGACAGGGGTCAATGAGCAGTTCTTC
TRBD2	TRBJ2-2	many	TRBV20-1	CSASSSGRTGELFF	TGCAGTGCTAGTTCCAGCGGGAGGACCGGGGAGCTGTTTTTT
-	TRBJ1-6	-	TRBV4-1	CASSQEFWDRSSYNSPLHF	TGCGCCAGCAGCCAAGAATTTTGGGACCGGAGCTCCTATAATTCACCCCTCCACTTT
-	TRBJ2-7	few	TRBV6-5	CASSYFDRNSYEQYF	TGTGCCAGCAGTTACTTTGACAGGAACTCCTACGAGCAGTACTTC
TRBD2	TRBJ2-1	many	TRBV6-5	CASSSPSGRSYNEQFF	TGTGCCAGCAGTTCACCCAGCGGGAGGTCCTACAATGAGCAGTTCTTC
TRBD2	TRBJ2-1	-	TRBV12-5	CASALSGSLDEQFF	TGTGCTAGTGCCTTGAGCGGGAGTCTCGATGAGCAGTTCTTC